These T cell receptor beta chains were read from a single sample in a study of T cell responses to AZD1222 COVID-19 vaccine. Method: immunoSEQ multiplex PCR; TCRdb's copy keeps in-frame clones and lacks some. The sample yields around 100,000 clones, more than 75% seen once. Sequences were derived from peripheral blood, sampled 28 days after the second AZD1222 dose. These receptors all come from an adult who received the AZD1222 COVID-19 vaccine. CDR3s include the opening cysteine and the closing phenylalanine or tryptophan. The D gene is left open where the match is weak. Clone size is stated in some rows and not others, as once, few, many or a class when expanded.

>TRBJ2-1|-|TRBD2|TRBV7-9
CASSFSGGAAYNEQFF
TGTGCCAGCAGCTTCAGCGGGGGGGCCGCCTACAATGAGCAGTTCTTC
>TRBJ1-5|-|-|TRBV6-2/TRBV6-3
CASSYGSNQPQHF
TGTGCCAGCAGTTACGGGAGCAATCAGCCCCAGCATTTT
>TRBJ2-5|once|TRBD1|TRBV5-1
CASSFITGEETQYF
TGCGCCAGCAGCTTTATAACAGGGGAAGAGACCCAGTACTTC
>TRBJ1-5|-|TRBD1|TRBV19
CASSKLQGQAQPQHF
TGTGCCAGTAGTAAACTACAGGGGCAGGCCCAGCCCCAGCATTTT
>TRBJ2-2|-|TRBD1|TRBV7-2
CASRGTANTGELFF
TGTGCCAGCAGAGGGACAGCGAACACCGGGGAGCTGTTTTTT
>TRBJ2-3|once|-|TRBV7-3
CASSLSRDEDTQYF
TGTGCCAGCAGCTTATCCCGGGACGAAGATACGCAGTATTTT
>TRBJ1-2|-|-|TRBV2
CASSGQPSYGYTF
TGTGCCAGCAGTGGACAGCCCAGCTATGGCTACACCTTC
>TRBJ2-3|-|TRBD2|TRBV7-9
CASSLGGFEAGTYTDTQYF
TGTGCCAGCAGCTTGGGCGGTTTTGAAGCGGGGACCTACACAGATACGCAGTATTTT
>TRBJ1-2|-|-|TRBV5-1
CASSVGSTGYGYTF
TGCGCCAGCAGCGTTGGTTCGACGGGCTATGGCTACACCTTC
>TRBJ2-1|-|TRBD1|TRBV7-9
CASSLVLQGVNEQFF
TGTGCCAGCAGCTTAGTACTACAGGGGGTCAATGAGCAGTTCTTC
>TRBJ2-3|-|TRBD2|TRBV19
CASSIGLAGDQDTQYF
TGTGCCAGTAGTATAGGCCTAGCGGGAGATCAAGATACGCAGTATTTT
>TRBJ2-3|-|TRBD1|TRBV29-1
CSVRGTGRNTDTQYF
TGCAGCGTGAGGGGGACAGGCCGAAACACAGATACGCAGTATTTT
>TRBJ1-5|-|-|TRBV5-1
CASSLERGTDSNQPQHF
TGCGCCAGCAGCTTGGAGCGTGGGACGGATAGCAATCAGCCCCAGCATTTT
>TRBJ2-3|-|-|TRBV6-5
CASSYKALGAGDTQYF
TGTGCCAGCAGTTACAAGGCTCTAGGAGCCGGGGATACGCAGTATTTT
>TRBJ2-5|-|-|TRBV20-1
CSAKRAETQYF
TGCAGTGCTAAACGAGCAGAGACCCAGTACTTC
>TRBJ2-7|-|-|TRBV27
CASSSVNSYEQYF
TGTGCCAGCAGTTCCGTGAACTCCTACGAGCAGTACTTC
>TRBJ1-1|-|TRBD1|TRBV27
CASGYRGRGVNTEAFF
TGTGCCAGCGGGTACAGGGGGCGTGGGGTGAACACTGAAGCTTTCTTT
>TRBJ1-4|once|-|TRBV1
CTSSQDPAGLSEVSGEKLFF
TGCACCAGCAGCCAAGACCCAGCGGGACTCTCAGAGGTCTCGGGCGAAAAACTGTTTTTT
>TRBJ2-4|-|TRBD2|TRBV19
CASRPSGNGDIQYF
TGTGCCAGTAGACCGAGCGGGAACGGAGACATTCAGTACTTC
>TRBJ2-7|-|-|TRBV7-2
CASSFDWGSYEQYF
TGTGCCAGCAGCTTTGACTGGGGGTCCTACGAGCAGTACTTC
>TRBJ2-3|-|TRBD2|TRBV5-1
CASSLDRLAGRGKQYF
TGCGCCAGCAGCTTGGATCGGCTAGCGGGGCGGGGGAAGCAGTATTTT
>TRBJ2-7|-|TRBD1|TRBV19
CASSIRTGGPSYEQYF
TGTGCCAGTAGTATCCGGACAGGGGGGCCCTCCTACGAGCAGTACTTC
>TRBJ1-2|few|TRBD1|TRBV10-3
CAISESGQGAQGYTF
TGTGCCATCAGTGAGTCCGGTCAGGGGGCGCAAGGCTACACCTTC
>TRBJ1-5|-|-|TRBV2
CASRYGTENQPQHF
TGTGCCAGCCGCTATGGCACGGAAAATCAGCCCCAGCATTTT
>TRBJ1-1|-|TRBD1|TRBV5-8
CASSVNTGVAFF
TGTGCCAGCAGCGTAAATACAGGGGTAGCTTTCTTT
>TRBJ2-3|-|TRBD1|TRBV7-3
CASSLGDRFSTDTQYF
TGTGCCAGCAGCCTGGGGGACAGGTTTAGCACAGATACGCAGTATTTT
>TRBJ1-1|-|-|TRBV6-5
CALLGQPRTEAFF
TGTGCCTTGCTAGGTCAACCCCGGACTGAAGCTTTCTTT
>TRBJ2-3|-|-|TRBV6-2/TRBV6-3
CASSYQSRDVGDTQYF
TGTGCCAGCAGCTATCAAAGCCGGGATGTGGGGGATACGCAGTATTTT
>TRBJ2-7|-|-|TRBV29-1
CSVEKDSGGYEQYF
TGCAGCGTTGAGAAGGACAGTGGGGGTTACGAGCAGTACTTC
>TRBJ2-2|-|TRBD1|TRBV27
CASSFAGTGGTGELFF
TGTGCCAGCAGTTTCGCCGGGACAGGGGGCACCGGGGAGCTGTTTTTT
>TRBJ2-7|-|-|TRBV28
CASSFGQGTYEQYF
TGTGCCAGCAGTTTCGGGCAGGGGACCTACGAGCAGTACTTC
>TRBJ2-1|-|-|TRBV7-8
CASSPGVESSYNEQFF
TGTGCCAGCAGCCCCGGGGTAGAGAGCTCCTACAATGAGCAGTTCTTC
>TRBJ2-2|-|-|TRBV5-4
CASSWYDTGELFF
TGTGCCAGCAGCTGGTACGATACCGGGGAGCTGTTTTTT
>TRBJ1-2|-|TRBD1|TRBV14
CASSRRQGYYGYTF
TGTGCCAGCAGCCGCCGACAGGGATACTATGGCTACACCTTC
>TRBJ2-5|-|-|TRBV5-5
CASSPGAGQETQYF
TGTGCCAGCAGCCCGGGGGCGGGCCAAGAGACCCAGTACTTC
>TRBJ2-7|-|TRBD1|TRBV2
CASGGSGTALYEQYF
TGTGCCAGCGGGGGCTCCGGGACAGCACTCTACGAGCAGTACTTC
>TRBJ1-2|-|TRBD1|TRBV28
CASSPDQGGYGYTF
TGTGCCAGCAGCCCCGATCAGGGGGGCTATGGCTACACCTTC
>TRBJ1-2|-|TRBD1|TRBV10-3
CAIAQTGGDGYTF
TGTGCCATCGCCCAGACAGGGGGTGACGGCTACACCTTC
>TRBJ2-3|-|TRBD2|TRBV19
CASSPRLAGRADTQYF
TGTGCCAGTAGTCCCCGACTAGCGGGGAGGGCAGATACGCAGTATTTT
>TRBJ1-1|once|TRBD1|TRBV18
CASSPNRGAMNTEAFF
TGTGCCAGCTCACCCAACAGGGGCGCCATGAACACTGAAGCTTTCTTT
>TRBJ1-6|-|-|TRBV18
CASSAGTYNSPLHF
TGTGCCAGCTCAGCCGGGACCTATAATTCACCCCTCCACTTT
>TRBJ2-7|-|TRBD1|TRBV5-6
CASSRDRLSYEQYF
TGTGCCAGCAGCCGGGACAGGCTCTCCTACGAGCAGTACTTC
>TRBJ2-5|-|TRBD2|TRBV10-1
CASILAGEETQYF
TGCGCCAGCATTTTAGCGGGGGAAGAGACCCAGTACTTC